The source of this T cell receptor (beta chain) is a study of T cell responses to AZD1222 COVID-19 vaccine. Background on the study: Pooling of second doses given at about 4 or about 12 weeks was done.

The assay was immunoSEQ multiplex PCR, and TCRdb's table has in-frame clones only and misses some. The sample contains 100,000 to 120,000 clones, nearly 90% of which appear only once. A word on this clone: Its antigen is not known.

V dropped 2 bases and J dropped 12 bases, with 23 bases sitting between them. This CDR3 spans 15 amino acids. Germline CDR1 is MNHEY and CDR2 is SVGEGT. The study, taken as a whole, reports: Baseline serostatus was positive in only a handful of AZD1222 recipients. Donors were chiefly white British, with a greater number of females, and clonal diversity was perhaps underestimated.

The specimen was peripheral blood, collected on day 0 of AZD1222 vaccination. This sequence originates from an adult in good health. J is TRBJ2-7 and V is TRBV6-2 or TRBV6-3; weak D call: TRBD1 (6 bases). Here the CDR3 reads CASSYGSGTKVGWYF. The CDR3 bases are TGTGCCAGCAGTTACGGTAGTGGGACAAAAGTTGGCTGGTACTTC.